Presented here are 20 T cell receptor beta chains from one specimen sequenced in a study of Graves' ophthalmopathy and Graves' hyperthyroidism. Amplified TCR beta CDR3 regions were obtained using RNA transcripts as template. HTBI primers were used in a first-round RT-PCR, which preceded a second-round multiplex PCR. MiXCR, run by TCRdb on the multiplex PCR reads, gives a single entry per CDR3 protein. The sample includes almost 750,000 distinct CDR3 sequences, around 40% of them seen just once. Sample: peripheral blood. The origin of the receptors is an adult man with Graves' ophthalmopathy.

The chain carries TRBV15 and TRBJ2-7, with 10 positions matching TRBD1. The CDR3 is made up of 16 amino acids. Germline V CDR1 and CDR2: LNHNV, YYDKDF (reference sequence). Trimming took 5 bases from V and 3 from J; bases not matched to a gene: 10. As DNA, the CDR3 is TGTGCCACCAGCTCCCCTCTCGGACAGGGGGACTACGAGCAGTACTTC. Its protein is CATSSPLGQGDYEQYF.

The V call is TRBV7-9, the J call TRBJ1-1; possibly TRBD1 for D (6 bases). The germline V and J ends were trimmed by 1 base and 4 bases, with 16 bases remaining between them. The CDR3 totals 16 residues. Germline CDR1 and CDR2: SEHNR and FQNEAQ (reference sequence). CDR3 residues: CASSLGTWGAGTEAFF. The CDR3 DNA is TGTGCCAGCAGCTTAGGCACCTGGGGGGCGGGCACTGAAGCTTTCTTT.

A word on this clonotype: An end of the junction differs from the germline gene, which may be a read error. The chain links TRBV10-3 to TRBJ2-7; 12 bases map to TRBD2. Per the germline V gene, CDR1 is ENHRY and CDR2 is SYGVKD. The CDR3 covers 15 residues. The chain's CDR3 is CASSYWASGGVEQYF. The DNA for the CDR3 is TGTGCCAGCAGTTACTGGGCTAGCGGGGGGGTCGAGCAGTACTTC.

For this clonotype: The junction shows a germline mismatch at one end, possibly a read error. The rearrangement uses TRBV5-1 and TRBJ2-5; 11 bases map to TRBD2. The CDR3 loop spans 17 amino acids. Germline values: CDR1 SGHRS, CDR2 YFSETQ. The CDR3 DNA reads as TGTGCCAGCAGCCAAACTAGCGGGGGAAGGGAACAAGAGACCCAGTACTTC. Amino acid sequence: CASSQTSGGREQETQYF. The full variable domain, completed using reference TRBV5-1 and TRBJ2-5, is KAGVTQTPRYLIKTRGQQVTLSCSPISGHRSVSWYQQTPGQGLQFLFEYFSETQRNKGNFPGRFSGRQFSNSRSEMNVSTLELGDSALYLCASSQTSGGREQETQYFGPGTRLLVL.

This chain connects TRBV11-2 to TRBJ2-1; 11 bases map to TRBD2. With V trimmed by 1 base and J by 4 bases, 0 bases remained unmatched. The CDR3 consists of 15 residues. The V gene's germline CDR1 is SGHAT and CDR2 FQNNGV. The CDR3: CASSLVAGGYNEQFF. The DNA for the CDR3 is TGTGCCAGCAGCTTAGTAGCGGGAGGGTACAATGAGCAGTTCTTC.

The chain couples TRBV10-3 to TRBJ2-7; 11 positions match TRBD1. The end of the DNA aligns better with TRBJ2-5, so the J call may be wrong. Germline CDR1 ENHRY, CDR2 SYGVKD. The CDR3 has 15 residues. The CDR3 DNA reads TGTGCCAGCAGACGGACAGGGGGCCGGCAAGAGACCCAGTACTTC. Encoded protein: CASRRTGGRQETQYF.

This clonotype was observed many times. The chain has TRBV29-1 and TRBJ1-1; tentative D call: TRBD1 (5 bases). This CDR3 has 13 amino acids. In germline, CDR1 is SQVTM, CDR2 ANQGSEA. Trimming took 3 bases from V and 1 from J, leaving 9 bases between them. This CDR3 is CSVDTGRNTEAFF. The CDR3 nucleotides read TGCAGCGTTGATACAGGAAGGAACACTGAAGCTTTCTTT.

This chain uses TRBV2 with TRBJ1-3; D is ambiguous. CDR3 length equals 15 residues. From germline, CDR1 is SNHLY and CDR2 FYNNEI. The V and J ends lost 5 bases and 0 bases respectively, with 11 bases between them. In DNA, the CDR3 is TGTGCCAGCAGTAGCCCAGGACTCTCTGGAAACACCATATATTTT. Translating it yields CASSSPGLSGNTIYF.

This clonotype was counted many times. The V and J genes are TRBV2 and TRBJ1-2; unclear D gene. There are 15 residues in the CDR3. Germline lookup yields CDR1 SNHLY and CDR2 FYNNEI. V was cut by 4 bases and J by 2 bases, with 14 bases left in between. CDR3: CASSGFQALNYGYTF. CDR3 DNA sequence: TGTGCCAGCAGTGGTTTTCAGGCACTAAACTATGGCTACACCTTC.

The chain recombines TRBV7-9 with TRBJ1-1, with D maybe TRBD1 (5 bases). CDR3 length equals 14 residues. Germline V lookup: CDR1 SEHNR, CDR2 FQNEAQ (reference sequence). V was pared by 2 bases and J by 4 bases, with 11 bases between. CDR3 sequence: CASSLIGALTEAFF. The CDR3 DNA reads TGTGCCAGCAGCTTAATAGGGGCCCTCACTGAAGCTTTCTTT.

This clonotype was detected ten times or more. The chain combines TRBV5-4 with TRBJ2-5; TRBD1 matches at 7 bases. The length of the CDR3 is 14 residues. Trimming took 2 bases from V and 2 from J; bases not matched to a gene: 3. Germline V CDR1 and CDR2: SGHNT, YYREEE (reference sequence). DNA for the CDR3: TGTGCCAGCAGCTTCCGGACAGGACAAGAGACCCAGTACTTC. Translated: CASSFRTGQETQYF. The variable domain in full, completed from reference TRBV5-4 and TRBJ2-5, reads ETGVTQSPTHLIKTRGQQVTLRCSSQSGHNTVSWYQQALGQGPQFIFQYYREEENGRGNFPPRFSGLQFPNYSSELNVNALELDDSALYLCASSFRTGQETQYFGPGTRLLVL.

This rearrangement joins TRBV7-6 to TRBJ1-1; the D gene is possibly TRBD1 (5 bases). Germline V gene lookup returns CDR1 SGHVS and CDR2 FNYEAQ. V dropped 5 bases and J dropped 1 base, with 11 bases sitting between them. There are 14 residues in the CDR3. The CDR3: CASSVEGQNTEAFF. The CDR3 nucleotides are TGTGCCAGCAGCGTTGAGGGGCAGAACACTGAAGCTTTCTTT.

This clonotype was seen just once. The chain uses TRBV10-3 and TRBJ2-5, with TRBD2 matching over 10 bases. This CDR3 has 16 amino acids. With 0 bases clipped from V and 5 bases from J, the junction kept 6 bases outside the gene matches. Germline V lookup: CDR1 ENHRY, CDR2 SYGVKD. CDR3: CAISESSSGRFETQYF. CDR3 nucleotides: TGTGCCATCAGTGAGTCGTCTAGCGGGAGATTTGAGACCCAGTACTTC.

This chain uses TRBV12-3 or TRBV12-4 with TRBJ2-5; 11 bases agree with TRBD2. V dropped 3 bases and J dropped 5; count of bases not matched to a gene: 11. The CDR3 sequence is 17 residues long. The CDR3 DNA is TGTGCCAGCAGTTTTTCGGCTAGCGGGAGGTTGGGCGAGACCCAGTACTTC. Protein: CASSFSASGRLGETQYF.

Only one count was recorded for this clonotype. Being one base from a much bigger clone, this may be a read error. The chain links TRBV20-1 to TRBJ1-5, with TRBD1 as a possible D gene (6 bases). CDR1 and CDR2 from the germline V gene are DFQATT and SNEGSKA (reference sequence). The length of the CDR3 is 13 residues. In nucleotides, the CDR3 is TGCAGTGCTAGTGGGGGGCTCAATCGGCCCCAGCATTTT. This gives the protein CSASGGLNRPQHF.

Of note for this clonotype: This may arise from a read error, as a much more abundant clone is one base away. CDR3 region: CGARRGAGQPQHF. CDR3 coding DNA: TGCGGTGCTAGGCGGGGGGCGGGTCAGCCCCAGCATTTT. The chain uses TRBV20-1 and TRBJ1-5; TRBD1 is a possible D gene (6 bases). From germline, CDR1 is DFQATT and CDR2 SNEGSKA (reference sequence). CDR3 size: 13 residues.

Note on this clonotype: At one end the junction does not follow the germline gene, possibly because of a read error. The chain joins TRBV10-3 to TRBJ1-1; D unclear. Germline assignment: CDR1 ENHRY and CDR2 SYGVKD. This CDR3 region has 14 residues. The CDR3 spells CASSYERVSTEAFF. The DNA for the CDR3 is TGTGCCAGCAGTTACGAACGGGTGAGCACTGAAGCTTTCTTT.

This clonotype was recorded at least ten times. The gene calls are TRBV29-1 and TRBJ1-5; possibly TRBD1 for D (5 bases). This CDR3 is built from 12 residues. Germline V CDR1 and CDR2: SQVTM, ANQGSEA. The germline V and J ends were trimmed by 7 bases and 4 bases, with 11 bases remaining between them. CDR3 in amino acids: CSAGTGNQPQHF. CDR3 coding DNA: TGCAGCGCTGGGACGGGTAATCAGCCCCAGCATTTT.

This clonotype came up a few times. The chain links TRBV7-2 to TRBJ2-6; 8 bases line up with TRBD1. Germline V gene data show CDR1 as SGHTA and CDR2 as FQGNSA. The V segment lost 5 bases and the J segment 2 bases; nucleotides outside the gene matches: 11. The length of the CDR3 is 18 residues. CDR3 region: CASSGTGGRGTGANVLTF. The CDR3 DNA sequence: TGTGCCAGCAGCGGGACAGGAGGTCGAGGGACTGGGGCCAACGTCCTGACTTTC.

The chain recombines TRBV29-1 with TRBJ2-7; no clear D. Trimming took 4 bases from V and 0 from J, leaving 10 bases between them. The germline CDR1 and CDR2 sequences are SQVTM and ANQGSEA. CDR3 size: 13 residues. DNA for the CDR3: TGCAGCGTTGTAGAAATTAGCTCCTACGAGCAGTACTTC. Encoded protein: CSVVEISSYEQYF.